Presented here are 23 T cell receptor beta chains from one specimen sequenced in a study of blood T cell repertoires in COVID-19. Generated by immunoSEQ multiplex PCR, the TCRdb table keeps only in-frame clones and is missing some. The profile covers tens of thousands of clones, with more than 60% appearing a single time and over 9% taken by the ten largest. Sequenced sample: peripheral blood. The source of these receptors is a man in his 70s with acute or convalescent COVID-19.

This chain uses TRBV5-1 with TRBJ1-5; 12 bases agree with TRBD1. This CDR3 is built from 13 residues. Germline V CDR1 and CDR2: SGHRS, YFSETQ. V trimming: 4 bases; J trimming: 11 bases; junction bases outside the gene matches: 4. The CDR3 loop is CASSQGQGAAQHF. The CDR3, as DNA: TGCGCCAGCAGCCAGGGACAGGGGGCGGCCCAGCATTTT. Based on the CDR3 plus reference TRBV5-1 and TRBJ1-5, the full variable domain is KAGVTQTPRYLIKTRGQQVTLSCSPISGHRSVSWYQQTPGQGLQFLFEYFSETQRNKGNFPGRFSGRQFSNSRSEMNVSTLELGDSALYLCASSQGQGAAQHFGDGTRLSIL.

The chain uses TRBV3-1 (or the pseudogene TRBV3-2) and TRBJ2-5; TRBD2 agrees at 10 bases. This CDR3 has 16 amino acids. CDR1 and CDR2 (germline): LGHDT, YNNKEL (reference sequence). Trimming cost V 4 bases and J 3 bases; bases outside gene matches: 8. CDR3 protein: CASSLGTSVFKETQYF. For the CDR3, the DNA is TGTGCCAGCAGCCTCGGGACTAGCGTTTTTAAAGAGACCCAGTACTTC.

The chain is built from TRBV5-1 and TRBJ1-4; weak D call: TRBD1 (5 bases). The CDR3 has 15 residues. Deletions cut 0 bases from V and 8 bases from J, with 14 bases between. In germline, CDR1 is SGHRS, CDR2 YFSETQ. CDR3 bases: TGCGCCAGCAGCTTGGGCGGGGGTTCACGGGAAAAACTGTTTTTT. As protein: CASSLGGGSREKLFF.

J is TRBJ2-7 and V is TRBV29-1, with TRBD1 matching over 10 bases. Trimming at V came to 5 bases and at J to 2 bases, leaving 9 bases not matched to a gene. Germline CDR1 SQVTM, CDR2 ANQGSEA. This CDR3 has 15 amino acids. CDR3 amino acids: CSVLRRDRGPYEQYF. The DNA of the CDR3 is TGCAGCGTTTTACGTCGGGACAGGGGCCCCTACGAGCAGTACTTC.

V usage is TRBV7-8 and J usage is TRBJ1-6; possible D gene TRBD1, 5 bases. There are 14 residues in the CDR3. Germline CDR1 SGHVS, CDR2 FQNEAQ. V lost 6 bases to trimming and J lost 7 bases, with 13 bases between them. The CDR3 region is CASSPGRGNSPLHF. Written as DNA, the CDR3 is TGTGCCAGCAGTCCAGGACGGGGGAATTCACCCCTCCACTTT.

The chain recombines TRBV4-1 with TRBJ1-2, with 9 bases aligning to TRBD1. With 1 base clipped from V and 8 bases from J, the junction kept 8 bases outside the gene matches. The CDR3 loop spans 15 amino acids. From germline, CDR1 is MGHRA and CDR2 YSYEKL. CDR3 coding DNA: TGCGCCAGCAGCCAAGGCCCCACAGGGGGCAAGGGCTACACCTTC. Translated, it gives CASSQGPTGGKGYTF.

The chain is built from TRBV4-1 and TRBJ2-1, with D possibly TRBD2 on 6 matching bases. The V gene lost 4 bases and the J gene lost 2 bases, with 9 bases spanning the gap. The CDR3 has 14 residues. The germline gives CDR1 MGHRA, CDR2 YSYEKL. CDR3: CASSPRGTYNEQFF. CDR3 DNA sequence: TGCGCCAGCAGCCCCCGGGGGACCTACAATGAGCAGTTCTTC.

The chain couples TRBV5-4 to TRBJ1-6; D gene ambiguous. This CDR3 comprises 14 residues. In germline, CDR1 is SGHNT, CDR2 YYREEE (reference sequence). V lost 4 bases to trimming and J lost 11 bases, with 16 bases between them. DNA for the CDR3: TGTGCCAGCAGCGCGGGTGGGGTCATGACACCCCTCCACTTT. It codes for CASSAGGVMTPLHF.

This chain uses TRBV28 with TRBJ1-1; D is possibly TRBD1 (5 bases). Per the germline V gene, CDR1 is MDHEN and CDR2 is SYDVKM. The CDR3 contains 17 residues. Trimming removed 3 bases from V and 0 bases from J, with 17 bases in between. In nucleotides, the CDR3 is TGTGCCAGCAGTTTTTGGCAGGGAGGAAAAATGAACACTGAAGCTTTCTTT. This translates into CASSFWQGGKMNTEAFF.

For the CDR3, the DNA is TGTGCCAGCAGTGAATCTGGTAGCACCTACGAGCAGTACGTC. It translates to CASSESGSTYEQYV. The chain uses TRBV6-1 and TRBJ2-7, with D unresolved. V lost 2 bases to trimming and J lost 2 bases, with 10 bases between them. Germline V gene sequence: CDR1 MNHNS, CDR2 SASEGT. This CDR3 has 14 amino acids.

The chain is built from TRBV30 and TRBJ1-6, with 8 positions matching TRBD1. The junction had 13 bases not matched to a gene; V was cut back by 8 bases and J by 7 bases. Germline V gives CDR1 GTSNPN, CDR2 SVGIG (reference sequence). This CDR3 is built from 15 residues. The CDR3 bases are TGTGCCCGACCGGGACAGGTAGGTACGAATTCACCCCTCCACTTT. It is translated as CARPGQVGTNSPLHF.

The chain carries TRBV2 and TRBJ2-2; D is possibly TRBD1 (5 bases). Germline assignment: CDR1 SNHLY and CDR2 FYNNEI. CDR3 length equals 15 residues. Trimming stripped 2 bases from V and 1 base from J, with 8 bases between. CDR3 nucleotides: TGTGCCAGCAGTGAAACAGGCATGAACACCGGGGAGCTGTTTTTT. Its protein is CASSETGMNTGELFF.

This clone was seen a single time. The rearrangement uses TRBV27 and TRBJ2-7; perhaps TRBD1 as D (7 bases). The CDR3 covers 14 residues. V was shortened by 5 bases and J by 4 bases, with 15 bases between the two germline ends. Germline CDR1 and CDR2: MNHEY and SMNVEV (reference sequence). CDR3 residues: CASSRGDRGYEQYF. DNA for the CDR3: TGTGCCAGCAGTAGGGGGGACAGAGGTTACGAGCAGTACTTC.

This clone was recorded a few times. The J gene is TRBJ1-1, the V gene TRBV15; D gene ambiguous. Germline V gives CDR1 LNHNV, CDR2 YYDKDF (reference sequence). The CDR3 loop spans 12 amino acids. Deletions cut 0 bases from V and 8 bases from J, with 7 bases between. CDR3 bases: TGTGCCACCAGCAGAGATCAACAGGAAGCTTTCTTT. Protein product: CATSRDQQEAFF.

V is TRBV2 and J is TRBJ1-2, with 8 bases aligning to TRBD1. This CDR3 spans 14 amino acids. J lost 7 bases, V lost 4 bases, and 8 bases had no gene match. CDR1 SNHLY and CDR2 FYNNEI come from the germline V gene. CDR3 bases: TGTGCCAGCAGTGCGGACAGGGAGATCGGTGGCTACACCTTC. Encoded protein: CASSADREIGGYTF. Looking up the rest from reference TRBV2 and TRBJ1-2 gives the full variable domain: EPEVTQTPSHQVTQMGQEVILRCVPISNHLYFYWYRQILGQKVEFLVSFYNNEISEKSEIFDDQFSVERPDGSNFTLKIRSTKLEDSAMYFCASSADREIGGYTFGSGTRLTVV.

The DNA for the CDR3 is TGTGCCTGGAGTGTCGGAGGAACTGGAAACACCATATATTTT. Protein: CAWSVGGTGNTIYF. This rearrangement joins TRBV30 to TRBJ1-3; D is undetermined. From germline, CDR1 is GTSNPN and CDR2 SVGIG (reference sequence). V shed 0 bases and J shed 2 bases, with 8 bases lying between them. The CDR3 is 14 amino acids.

The V gene is TRBV28, the J gene TRBJ1-4; TRBD1 matches 7 bases. The CDR3 runs to 15 residues. Trimming removed 5 bases from V and 5 bases from J; junction bases left unmatched: 8. The germline gives CDR1 MDHEN, CDR2 SYDVKM. The CDR3 region has the DNA TGTGCCAGCAGTAAAGACAGGGCCCGAAATGAAAAACTGTTTTTT. Translation: CASSKDRARNEKLFF.

This chain links TRBV18 with TRBJ1-1; 7 nucleotides align to TRBD1. Looked up from germline, CDR1 is KGHSH and CDR2 is LQKENI. The CDR3 spans 14 residues. V lost 2 bases and J lost 4; bases outside the gene matches: 4. DNA of the CDR3: TGTGCCAGCTCACCAGGGACAGAGTCCACTGAAGCTTTCTTT. It yields the protein CASSPGTESTEAFF.

This chain connects TRBV5-4 to TRBJ2-5; a possible D gene is TRBD1 (6 bases). The CDR3 totals 15 residues. Germline V gene lookup returns CDR1 SGHNT and CDR2 YYREEE (reference sequence). V lost 0 bases and J 3 bases, leaving 12 bases between the germline ends. The CDR3 protein is CASSLEGRTEETQYF. The CDR3, as DNA: TGTGCCAGCAGCTTGGAAGGTCGGACAGAAGAGACCCAGTACTTC.

The chain combines TRBV5-1 with TRBJ1-6; weak D call: TRBD1 (6 bases). Trimming removed 0 bases from V and 5 bases from J, with 9 bases in between. The V gene's germline CDR1 is SGHRS and CDR2 YFSETQ. The CDR3 extends over 15 amino acids. CDR3 sequence reads: CASSLDRADNSPLHF. The CDR3 coding sequence is TGCGCCAGCAGCTTGGACAGGGCGGATAATTCACCCCTCCACTTT.

This clone has more than one count but fewer than ten. The chain employs TRBV5-1 and TRBJ2-7, with a tentative D call TRBD1 (6 bases). With 2 bases removed from V and 2 bases from J, the gap between germline ends came to 11 bases. Per the germline V gene, CDR1 is SGHRS and CDR2 is YFSETQ. CDR3 size: 14 residues. CDR3 sequence: CASSFNRATYEQYF. DNA for the CDR3: TGCGCCAGCAGCTTCAACAGGGCCACCTACGAGCAGTACTTC.

The rearrangement joins TRBV2 to TRBJ1-4; 8 nucleotides agree with TRBD1. The CDR3 consists of 16 residues. Germline trimming cut 1 base from V and 4 bases from J; bases unmatched to any gene: 5. In germline, CDR1 is SNHLY, CDR2 FYNNEI. The CDR3 region has the DNA TGTGCCAGCAGTGAAGGTGCGACAGGGGTTAATGAAAAACTGTTTTTT. Protein sequence: CASSEGATGVNEKLFF.

The CDR3: CASKRDRGGSYEQYV. Here the CDR3 DNA reads TGTGCCAGCAAGCGAGACAGGGGAGGCTCCTACGAGCAGTACGTC. The V and J genes are TRBV7-2 and TRBJ2-7, with 8 bases aligning to TRBD1. CDR1 is SGHTA and CDR2 is FQGNSA in the germline V gene. This CDR3 is built from 15 residues. The V segment lost 7 bases and the J segment 0 bases; nucleotides outside the gene matches: 8.